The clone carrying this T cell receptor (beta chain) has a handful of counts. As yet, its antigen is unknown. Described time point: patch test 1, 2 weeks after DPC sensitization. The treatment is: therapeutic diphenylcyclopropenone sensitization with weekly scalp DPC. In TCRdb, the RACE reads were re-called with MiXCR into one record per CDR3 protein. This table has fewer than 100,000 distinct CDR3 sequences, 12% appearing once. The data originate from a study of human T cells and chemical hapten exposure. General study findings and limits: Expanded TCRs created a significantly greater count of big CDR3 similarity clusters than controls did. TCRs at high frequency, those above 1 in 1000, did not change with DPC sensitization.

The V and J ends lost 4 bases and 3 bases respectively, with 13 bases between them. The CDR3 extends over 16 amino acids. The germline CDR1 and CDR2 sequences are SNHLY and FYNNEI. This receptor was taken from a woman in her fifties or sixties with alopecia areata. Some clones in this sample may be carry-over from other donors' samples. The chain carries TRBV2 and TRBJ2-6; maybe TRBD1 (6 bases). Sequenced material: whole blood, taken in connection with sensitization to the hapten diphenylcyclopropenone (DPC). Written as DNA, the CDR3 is TGTGCCAGCAGTGGACCCACAGGGTTTGGGGCCAACGTCCTGACTTTC. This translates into CASSGPTGFGANVLTF.